These 28 T cell receptor beta chains came from one sample sequenced in a study of PD-L1 blockade in urothelial cancer. Time point specified: peripheral blood 6 weeks after treatment start. Using immunoSEQ multiplex PCR, the repertoire was profiled, and TCRdb retains in-frame clones only, with some absent. The profile covers fewer than 50,000 clones, with roughly nine tenths appearing a single time and around 6.7% taken by the ten largest. Sequences were derived from PBMCs, sampled around atezolizumab (anti-PD-L1) treatment. These receptors all stem from a man aged 70 or older with urothelial cancer.

The chain has TRBV10-2 and TRBJ1-2; TRBD1 aligns across 8 bases. The CDR3 consists of 19 residues. The ends lost 7 bases at V and 4 bases at J; junction bases unmatched: 23. Germline assignment: CDR1 WSHSY and CDR2 SAAADI. This CDR3 reads CASTLPKSPFGTGIYGYTF. The CDR3 DNA sequence: TGCGCCAGCACCCTACCAAAAAGCCCTTTCGGGACAGGCATCTATGGCTACACCTTC.

V is TRBV5-1 and J is TRBJ1-1; 7 bases match TRBD1. Germline values: CDR1 SGHRS, CDR2 YFSETQ. The CDR3 totals 14 residues. J gave up 1 base and V 2 bases, and 2 bases lay outside the gene matches. The CDR3 DNA is TGCGCCAGCAGCTTTCGGACAGGGAACACTGAAGCTTTCTTT. It translates to CASSFRTGNTEAFF. Supplemented by reference TRBV5-1 and TRBJ1-1, the full variable domain reads KAGVTQTPRYLIKTRGQQVTLSCSPISGHRSVSWYQQTPGQGLQFLFEYFSETQRNKGNFPGRFSGRQFSNSRSEMNVSTLELGDSALYLCASSFRTGNTEAFFGQGTRLTVV.

This chain links TRBV10-2 with TRBJ2-7; possibly TRBD2 for D (5 bases). CDR1 and CDR2 from the germline V gene are WSHSY and SAAADI. Trimming left V 7 bases short and J 7 bases short, with 23 bases between. CDR3 length equals 15 residues. CDR3: CASTLGQAVGLEQYF. CDR3 nucleotides: TGCGCCAGCACCTTGGGCCAAGCGGTTGGATTGGAGCAGTACTTC.

V is TRBV19 and J is TRBJ2-1, with no clear D. The CDR3 contains 13 residues. The germline V gene has CDR1 LNHDA and CDR2 SQIVND (reference sequence). V lost 9 bases and J 8 bases, leaving 17 bases between the germline ends. CDR3 bases: TGTGCCAGCCGCGAAGGTTACGGAGATGAGCAGTTCTTC. Its translation: CASREGYGDEQFF.

The chain uses TRBV5-1 and TRBJ2-5; 10 bases are shared with TRBD2. This CDR3 has 15 amino acids. V was clipped by 5 bases and J by 1 base; unmatched bases: 5. The germline CDR1 and CDR2 sequences are SGHRS and YFSETQ. CDR3 region: CASRRTSGPQETQYF. For the CDR3, the DNA is TGCGCCAGCAGACGGACTAGCGGTCCCCAAGAGACCCAGTACTTC.

The chain joins TRBV7-9 to TRBJ1-2, with D possibly matching TRBD1 (5 bases). The CDR3 is 14 amino acids. From germline, CDR1 is SEHNR and CDR2 FQNEAQ (reference sequence). The ends were cut back, 2 bases at V and 4 bases at J, with 11 bases in the middle. The CDR3: CASSLSRVGYGYTF. In DNA, the CDR3 is TGTGCCAGCAGCTTAAGCAGGGTGGGCTATGGCTACACCTTC.

In the case of this clone: Other DNA sequences in this sample translate to the same CDR3. The chain is built from TRBV2 and TRBJ2-3; 12 nucleotides align to TRBD2. Trimming took 8 bases from V and 4 from J; bases not matched to a gene: 13. The CDR3 is made up of 17 amino acids. CDR1 and CDR2 from the germline V gene are SNHLY and FYNNEI. CDR3 nucleotides: TGTGCCAGCCCCCTAGCGGGAGGGCCAGTTGGTGCAGATACGCAGTATTTT. It specifies CASPLAGGPVGADTQYF.

This clone has just one count. The rearrangement joins TRBV23-1 to TRBJ2-7, with 8 bases identical to TRBD1. TRBV23-1 is noted as an ORF with a role that remains uncertain. V was pared by 3 bases and J by 4 bases, with 8 bases of the junction left unmatched. CDR3 length: 15 amino acids. The CDR3 sequence is CASSHRTGRGYEQYF. CDR3 DNA: TGCGCCAGCAGTCACCGGACAGGGAGAGGGTACGAGCAGTACTTC.

The chain has TRBV5-1 and TRBJ2-7, with 7 bases fitting TRBD2. The CDR3 runs to 12 residues. Germline CDR1 reads SGHRS; CDR2 reads YFSETQ. V gave up 3 bases and J gave up 6 bases; unmatched junction bases: 3. The CDR3 is CASSSPSGEQYF. The CDR3 DNA reads TGCGCCAGCAGCTCTCCTAGCGGCGAGCAGTACTTC.

With respect to this clone: An end of the junction does not agree with germline; a read error may underlie this. The chain joins TRBV5-1 to TRBJ2-3, with TRBD1 matching 8 bases. The germline CDR1 and CDR2 sequences are SGHRS and YFSETQ. The CDR3 totals 14 residues. CDR3 residues: CASSGDRGTDTQCF. The CDR3 coding sequence is TGCGCCAGCAGCGGAGACAGGGGCACAGATACGCAGTGTTTT. Full variable domain (outside the CDR3, taken from reference TRBV5-1 and TRBJ2-3): KAGVTQTPRYLIKTRGQQVTLSCSPISGHRSVSWYQQTPGQGLQFLFEYFSETQRNKGNFPGRFSGRQFSNSRSEMNVSTLELGDSALYLCASSGDRGTDTQCFGPGTRLTVL.

The count of this clone is one. V is TRBV5-1 and J is TRBJ2-1; TRBD1 aligns across 8 bases. This CDR3 has 16 residues. V lost 0 bases, J lost 4 bases, and 6 bases stayed unmatched. Germline lookup yields CDR1 SGHRS and CDR2 YFSETQ. CDR3 nucleotide sequence: TGCGCCAGCAGCTTGGGAGGGACAGGTGCGTACAATGAGCAGTTCTTC. Its translation: CASSLGGTGAYNEQFF.

J is TRBJ2-7 and V is TRBV19; D gene unclear. V was shortened by 4 bases and J by 6 bases, with 13 bases between the two germline ends. The CDR3 runs to 13 residues. CDR1 is LNHDA and CDR2 is SQIVND in the germline V gene (reference sequence). DNA for the CDR3: TGTGCCAGTAGTAACGCCCGTATCGGCGAGCAGTACTTC. It is translated as CASSNARIGEQYF.

The V gene is TRBV27, the J gene TRBJ2-1; the D gene is possibly TRBD2 (7 bases). CDR1 and CDR2 (germline): MNHEY, SMNVEV (reference sequence). Trimming took 3 bases from V and 6 from J, leaving 15 bases between them. The length of the CDR3 is 15 residues. In DNA form, the CDR3 reads TGTGCCAGCAGTTTTCCAGGACTAGGGGGCAATGAGCAGTTCTTC. This encodes CASSFPGLGGNEQFF.

This clone was counted once. This chain joins TRBV7-9 and TRBJ1-2, with D maybe TRBD1 (6 bases). CDR1 and CDR2 (germline): SEHNR, FQNEAQ (reference sequence). V lost 5 bases and J 8 bases, leaving 27 bases between the germline ends. The CDR3 runs to 17 residues. The CDR3 DNA sequence: TGTGCCAGCAGCCTCCGGGACACACTTAAAGGATTGCAAGGCTACACCTTC. Protein product: CASSLRDTLKGLQGYTF.

The table lists this clone with a count of one. The chain is built from TRBV9 and TRBJ1-2, with no clear D. The V end lost 5 bases, the J end lost 5 bases, and 25 bases lay between the germline ends. The CDR3 is made up of 17 amino acids. CDR1 and CDR2 from the germline V gene are SGDLS and YYNGEE. The CDR3 region is CASSAGPIPGVGYGYTF. The CDR3 coding sequence is TGTGCCAGCAGTGCCGGACCAATCCCCGGGGTAGGGTATGGCTACACCTTC.

The rearrangement uses TRBV5-1 and TRBJ2-7; 10 bases are shared with TRBD2. V lost 0 bases and J lost 5; bases outside the gene matches: 5. Germline V gives CDR1 SGHRS, CDR2 YFSETQ. The CDR3 sequence is 15 residues long. CDR3 sequence: CASSLEAGGIHEQYF. The CDR3 DNA follows: TGCGCCAGCAGCTTGGAAGCGGGAGGGATCCACGAGCAGTACTTC.

The chain recombines TRBV5-6 with TRBJ2-2; maybe TRBD2 (5 bases). V was cut by 1 base and J by 1 base, with 8 bases left in between. This CDR3 comprises 15 residues. The germline V gene encodes CDR1 SGHDT and CDR2 YYEEEE. The CDR3 spells CASSLTRLNTGELFF. The CDR3 DNA sequence: TGTGCCAGCAGCTTGACTAGACTGAACACCGGGGAGCTGTTTTTT.

The chain is built from TRBV7-9 and TRBJ1-5; maybe TRBD1 (6 bases). Trimming removed 4 bases at V and 4 bases at J, with 11 bases between. The V gene's germline CDR1 is SEHNR and CDR2 FQNEAQ (reference sequence). CDR3 length: 14 amino acids. The CDR3 DNA reads as TGTGCCAGCAGCTATAGTGGACAGAATCAGCCCCAGCATTTT. Its translation: CASSYSGQNQPQHF.

CDR3 sequence (DNA): TGCGCCAGCAGCCACGGACTTTCCTACGAGCAGTACTTC. Protein sequence: CASSHGLSYEQYF. The chain has TRBV4-1 and TRBJ2-7, with D possibly being TRBD2 (5 bases). V lost 3 bases and J 1 base, leaving 7 bases between the germline ends. Germline values: CDR1 MGHRA, CDR2 YSYEKL. This CDR3 is built from 13 residues.

This clone showed up just once. The CDR3 sequence is CASSLPQPDIFGQETQYF. The CDR3 bases are TGTGCCAGCAGCTTACCCCAGCCGGACATTTTTGGGCAAGAGACCCAGTACTTC. This chain links TRBV11-2 with TRBJ2-5, with TRBD1 as a possible D gene (5 bases). V lost 2 bases to trimming and J lost 2 bases, with 21 bases between them. In germline, CDR1 is SGHAT, CDR2 FQNNGV. This CDR3 comprises 18 residues.

The chain has TRBV9 and TRBJ2-5, with TRBD1 matching over 8 bases. Germline CDR1 SGDLS, CDR2 YYNGEE. This CDR3 has 15 amino acids. The J segment lost 1 base and the V segment lost 4 bases, leaving 6 bases of the junction unmatched. The CDR3 protein is CASSPPGTGQETQYF. For the CDR3, the DNA is TGTGCCAGCAGCCCCCCCGGGACAGGCCAAGAGACCCAGTACTTC.

The chain combines TRBV5-4 with TRBJ2-1, with TRBD1 matching 10 bases. This CDR3 is built from 15 residues. Trimming removed 4 bases from V and 7 bases from J; junction bases left unmatched: 8. The germline gives CDR1 SGHNT, CDR2 YYREEE (reference sequence). The CDR3: CASSQGQGGANEQFF. The CDR3 DNA reads as TGTGCCAGCAGCCAAGGACAGGGGGGGGCTAATGAGCAGTTCTTC.

The V call is TRBV9, the J call TRBJ1-2; 7 positions match TRBD1. CDR3 length: 14 amino acids. Germline CDR1 SGDLS, CDR2 YYNGEE. The trim removed 4 bases at V and 8 bases at J, leaving 11 bases unmatched. Here the CDR3 DNA reads TGTGCCAGCAGCCGAAACACAGGGGCTCAGGGCTACACCTTC. It is translated as CASSRNTGAQGYTF.

The chain recombines TRBV29-1 with TRBJ2-1; unclear D gene. Between the trimmed V and J ends, which lost 7 bases and 8 bases, there was a span of 12 bases. The length of the CDR3 is 11 residues. The germline gives CDR1 SQVTM, CDR2 ANQGSEA. CDR3: CSAKNYDEQFF. CDR3 coding DNA: TGCAGCGCTAAGAATTATGATGAGCAGTTCTTC.

The chain uses TRBV28 and TRBJ1-2, with 9 positions matching TRBD1. Germline CDR1 MDHEN, CDR2 SYDVKM. With 5 bases clipped from V and 5 bases from J, the junction kept 6 bases outside the gene matches. There are 14 residues in the CDR3. This chain's CDR3 is CASSTDRGTYGYTF. Here the CDR3 DNA reads TGTGCCAGCAGTACCGACAGGGGGACTTATGGCTACACCTTC.

CDR3 sequence (DNA): TGTGCCAGCTCACGGCTCGGGGGACGAGAGACCCAGTACTTC. This sequence encodes CASSRLGGRETQYF. The rearrangement uses TRBV18 and TRBJ2-5; a possible D gene is TRBD2 (6 bases). Trimming removed 4 bases from V and 4 bases from J, with 13 bases in between. The CDR3 totals 14 residues. Germline V gene sequence: CDR1 KGHSH, CDR2 LQKENI.

The chain uses TRBV5-1 and TRBJ2-3, with a possible D match to TRBD2 (5 bases). With 1 base removed from V and 1 base from J, the gap between germline ends came to 13 bases. The CDR3 is made up of 16 amino acids. CDR1 is SGHRS and CDR2 is YFSETQ in the germline V gene. CDR3 DNA: TGCGCCAGCAGCTTGTCAGCGGCGTCTGGCACAGATACGCAGTATTTT. Its translation is CASSLSAASGTDTQYF.

This clone was recorded once. The chain recombines TRBV29-1 with TRBJ2-5; 9 positions agree with TRBD1. V shed 5 bases and J 4 bases; nucleotides not matched to a gene: 5. Per germline, CDR1 SQVTM and CDR2 ANQGSEA. The length of the CDR3 is 13 residues. The CDR3 protein is CSVLTGGLETQYF. The CDR3 nucleotides are TGCAGCGTTCTGACAGGGGGTTTAGAGACCCAGTACTTC. Using reference TRBV29-1 and TRBJ2-5 for the parts outside the CDR3, the full variable domain is SAVISQKPSRDICQRGTSLTIQCQVDSQVTMMFWYRQQPGQSLTLIATANQGSEATYESGFVIDKFPISRPNLTFSTLTVSNMSPEDSSIYLCSVLTGGLETQYFGPGTRLLVL.